This TCR beta chain was captured by sequencing in a study of T cells in Graves' hyperthyroidism and ophthalmopathy. It was RNA transcripts that yielded the amplified TCR beta CDR3 regions. TCR CDR3 regions were first amplified by RT-PCR with HTBI primers. One entry per CDR3 protein, called by TCRdb with MiXCR from the multiplex PCR reads. The sample records about 640,000 distinct CDR3 sequences, 45% being singletons. Overall study results and limits: From stable hyperthyroidism, ophthalmopathy was separated by a 13 V-J model.

V was pared by 4 bases and J by 11 bases, with 15 bases between. CDR1 and CDR2 (germline): MNHNS, SASEGT. CDR3 length equals 14 residues. This clonotype was counted ten times or more. What it binds is not known. Input material: peripheral blood or thyroid tissue (not recorded which). This clonotype was obtained from an adult man with Graves' disease, either hyperthyroidism or ophthalmopathy (not recorded which). This chain joins TRBV6-1 and TRBJ1-6; the D gene is possibly TRBD1 (6 bases). The CDR3, as DNA: TGTGCCAGCAGTGTCAACCCTACAGGGACACCCCTCCACTTT. Its translation is CASSVNPTGTPLHF.